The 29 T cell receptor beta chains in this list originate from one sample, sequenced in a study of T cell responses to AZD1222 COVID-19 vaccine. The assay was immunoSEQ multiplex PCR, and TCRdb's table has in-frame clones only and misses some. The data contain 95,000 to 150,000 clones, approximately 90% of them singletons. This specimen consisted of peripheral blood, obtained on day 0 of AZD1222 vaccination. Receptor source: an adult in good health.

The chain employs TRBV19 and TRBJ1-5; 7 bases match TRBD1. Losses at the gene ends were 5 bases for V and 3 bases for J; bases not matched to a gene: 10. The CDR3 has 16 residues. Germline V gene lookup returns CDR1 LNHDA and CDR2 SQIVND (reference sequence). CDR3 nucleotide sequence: TGTGCCAGTAGTCCCCCGGGACAGAGATCCAATCAGCCCCAGCATTTT. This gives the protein CASSPPGQRSNQPQHF.

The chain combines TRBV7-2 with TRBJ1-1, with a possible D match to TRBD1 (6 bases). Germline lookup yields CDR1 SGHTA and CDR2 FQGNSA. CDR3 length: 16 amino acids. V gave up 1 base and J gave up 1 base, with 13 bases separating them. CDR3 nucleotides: TGTGCCAGCAGCTTAGTGGGGGGCAAGGGGAACACTGAAGCTTTCTTT. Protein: CASSLVGGKGNTEAFF.

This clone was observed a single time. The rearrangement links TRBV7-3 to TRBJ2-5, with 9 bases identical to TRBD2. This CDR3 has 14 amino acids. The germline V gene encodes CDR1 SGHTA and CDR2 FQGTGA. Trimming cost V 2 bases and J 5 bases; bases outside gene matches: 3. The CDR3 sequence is CASSLAGGWETQYF. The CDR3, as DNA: TGTGCCAGCAGCTTAGCGGGAGGGTGGGAGACCCAGTACTTC.

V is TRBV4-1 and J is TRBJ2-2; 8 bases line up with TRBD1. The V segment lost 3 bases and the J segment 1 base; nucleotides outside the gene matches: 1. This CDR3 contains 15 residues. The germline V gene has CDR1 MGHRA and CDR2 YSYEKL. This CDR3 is CASSQGQENTGELFF. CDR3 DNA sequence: TGCGCCAGCAGCCAGGGACAGGAGAACACCGGGGAGCTGTTTTTT.

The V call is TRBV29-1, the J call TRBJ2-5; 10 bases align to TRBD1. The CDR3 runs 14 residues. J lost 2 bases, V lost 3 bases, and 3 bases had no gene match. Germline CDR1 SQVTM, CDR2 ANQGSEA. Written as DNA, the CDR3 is TGCAGCGTTGATCGGGACAGGGGACAAGAGACCCAGTACTTC. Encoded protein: CSVDRDRGQETQYF.

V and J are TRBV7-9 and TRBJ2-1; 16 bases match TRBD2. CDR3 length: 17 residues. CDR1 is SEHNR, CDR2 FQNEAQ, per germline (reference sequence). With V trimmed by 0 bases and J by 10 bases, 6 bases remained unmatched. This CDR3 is CASSLAGTSGRVEEQFF. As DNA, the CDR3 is TGTGCCAGCAGCTTAGCGGGGACTAGCGGGAGGGTAGAAGAGCAGTTCTTC.

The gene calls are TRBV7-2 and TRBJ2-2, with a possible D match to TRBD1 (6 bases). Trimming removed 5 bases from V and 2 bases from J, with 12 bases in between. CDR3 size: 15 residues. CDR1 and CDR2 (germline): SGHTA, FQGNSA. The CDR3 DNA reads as TGTGCCAGCAGCCCGACAGGCGAAAACACCGGGGAGCTGTTTTTT. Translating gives CASSPTGENTGELFF.

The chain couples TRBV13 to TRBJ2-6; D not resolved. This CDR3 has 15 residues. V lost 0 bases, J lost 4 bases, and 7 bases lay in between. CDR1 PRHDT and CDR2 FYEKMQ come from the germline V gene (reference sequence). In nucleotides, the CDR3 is TGTGCCAGCAGCTTAGGGGGATCCGGGGCCAACGTCCTGACTTTC. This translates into CASSLGGSGANVLTF.

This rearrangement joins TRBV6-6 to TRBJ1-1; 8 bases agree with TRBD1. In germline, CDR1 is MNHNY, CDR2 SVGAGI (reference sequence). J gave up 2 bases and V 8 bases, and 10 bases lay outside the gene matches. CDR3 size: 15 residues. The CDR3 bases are TGTGCCAGCTGGGACAGGATCTTTACCAACACTGAAGCTTTCTTT. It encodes CASWDRIFTNTEAFF.

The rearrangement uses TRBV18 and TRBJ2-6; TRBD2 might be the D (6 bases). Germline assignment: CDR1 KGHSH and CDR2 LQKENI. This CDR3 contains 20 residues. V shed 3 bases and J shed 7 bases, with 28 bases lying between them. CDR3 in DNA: TGTGCCAGCTCACCTACCGCGGGATGGATAGGCCAAAAGGTCGCCAACGTCCTGACTTTC. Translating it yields CASSPTAGWIGQKVANVLTF. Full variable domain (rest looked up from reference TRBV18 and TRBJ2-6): NAGVMQNPRHLVRRRGQEARLRCSPMKGHSHVYWYRQLPEEGLKFMVYLQKENIIDESGMPKERFSAEFPKEGPSILRIQQVVRGDSAAYFCASSPTAGWIGQKVANVLTFGAGSRLTVL.

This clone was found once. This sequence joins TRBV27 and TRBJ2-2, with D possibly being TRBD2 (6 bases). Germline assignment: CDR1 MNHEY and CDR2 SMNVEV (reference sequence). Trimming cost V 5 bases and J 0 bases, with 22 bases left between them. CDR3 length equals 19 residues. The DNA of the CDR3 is TGTGCCAGCAGTCCCGGACTATCAAGTTCTAAATCGAACACCGGGGAGCTGTTTTTT. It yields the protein CASSPGLSSSKSNTGELFF.

CDR3: CASSYLTSGPSDTQYF. CDR3 nucleotide sequence: TGTGCCAGCAGTTACCTGACTAGCGGGCCCTCAGATACGCAGTATTTT. The chain is built from TRBV6-2 or TRBV6-3 and TRBJ2-3; 10 nucleotides align to TRBD2. Trimming took 2 bases from V and 4 from J; bases not matched to a gene: 6. There are 16 residues in the CDR3. Germline-derived CDR1 and CDR2 are MNHEY and SVGEGT.

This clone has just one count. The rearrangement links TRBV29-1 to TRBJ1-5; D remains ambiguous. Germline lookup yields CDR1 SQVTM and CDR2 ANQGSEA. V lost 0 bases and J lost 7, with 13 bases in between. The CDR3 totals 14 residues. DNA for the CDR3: TGCAGCGTTGAAGATCACGGAGCCGGGCAGCCCCAGCATTTT. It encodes CSVEDHGAGQPQHF.

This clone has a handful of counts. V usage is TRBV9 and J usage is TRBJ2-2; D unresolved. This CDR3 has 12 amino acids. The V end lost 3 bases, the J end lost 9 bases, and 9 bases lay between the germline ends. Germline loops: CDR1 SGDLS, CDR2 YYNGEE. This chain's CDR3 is CASSGAARELFF. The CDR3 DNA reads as TGTGCCAGCAGCGGAGCAGCCAGGGAGCTGTTTTTT.

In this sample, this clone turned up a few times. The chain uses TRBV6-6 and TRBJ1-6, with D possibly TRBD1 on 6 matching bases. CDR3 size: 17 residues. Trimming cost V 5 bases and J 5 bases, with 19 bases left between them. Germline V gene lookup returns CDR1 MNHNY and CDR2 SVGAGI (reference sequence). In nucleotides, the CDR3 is TGTGCCAGCAGTCCCGACGAAACAGGGAAGGATAATTCACCCCTCCACTTT. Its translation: CASSPDETGKDNSPLHF.

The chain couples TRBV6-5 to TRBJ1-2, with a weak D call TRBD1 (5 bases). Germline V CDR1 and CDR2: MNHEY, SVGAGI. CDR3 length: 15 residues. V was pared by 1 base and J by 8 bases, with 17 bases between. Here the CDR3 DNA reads TGTGCCAGCAGTTACTTCAGACAGTCCGGGGGAGGCTACACCTTC. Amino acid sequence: CASSYFRQSGGGYTF.

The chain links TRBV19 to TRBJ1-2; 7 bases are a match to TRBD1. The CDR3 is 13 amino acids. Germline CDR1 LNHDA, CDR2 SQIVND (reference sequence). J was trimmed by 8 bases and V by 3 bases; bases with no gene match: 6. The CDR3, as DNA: TGTGCCAGTAGTATGGGACAGACACGAGGCTACACCTTC. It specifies CASSMGQTRGYTF.

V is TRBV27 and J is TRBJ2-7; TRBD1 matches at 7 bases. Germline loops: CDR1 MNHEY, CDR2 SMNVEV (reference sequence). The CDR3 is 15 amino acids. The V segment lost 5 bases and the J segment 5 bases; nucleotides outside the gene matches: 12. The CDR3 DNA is TGTGCCAGCAGTAATCACCGGGACAGTAACGACGAGCAGTACTTC. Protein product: CASSNHRDSNDEQYF.

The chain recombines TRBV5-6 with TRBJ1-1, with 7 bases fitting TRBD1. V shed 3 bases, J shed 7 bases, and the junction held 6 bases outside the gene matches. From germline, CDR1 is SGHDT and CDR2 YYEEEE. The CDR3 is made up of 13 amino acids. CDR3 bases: TGTGCCAGCAGCTCGGGACAGCACTTTGAAGCTTTCTTT. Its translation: CASSSGQHFEAFF.

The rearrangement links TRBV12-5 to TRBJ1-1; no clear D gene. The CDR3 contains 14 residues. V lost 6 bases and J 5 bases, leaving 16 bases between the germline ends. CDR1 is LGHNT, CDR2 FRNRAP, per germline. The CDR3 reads CASGGGVSKTEAFF. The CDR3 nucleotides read TGTGCTAGTGGCGGCGGGGTGTCGAAGACTGAAGCTTTCTTT.

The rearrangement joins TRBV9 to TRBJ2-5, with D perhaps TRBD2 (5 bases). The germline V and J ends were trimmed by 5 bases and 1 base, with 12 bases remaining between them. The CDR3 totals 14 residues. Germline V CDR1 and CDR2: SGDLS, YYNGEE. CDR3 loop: CASSYGLSQETQYF. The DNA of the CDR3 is TGTGCCAGCAGTTACGGACTGTCCCAAGAGACCCAGTACTTC.

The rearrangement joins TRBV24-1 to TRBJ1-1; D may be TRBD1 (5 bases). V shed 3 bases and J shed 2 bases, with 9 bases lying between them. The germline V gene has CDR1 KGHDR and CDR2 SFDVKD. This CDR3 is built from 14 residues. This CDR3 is CATSDTGVNTEAFF. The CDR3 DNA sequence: TGTGCCACCAGTGATACAGGAGTTAACACTGAAGCTTTCTTT.

For the CDR3, the DNA is TGTGCCACCAGCAGGGTCTCTGAGTTCTACGAGCAGTACTTC. It yields the protein CATSRVSEFYEQYF. The chain is built from TRBV15 and TRBJ2-7; D not resolved. CDR3 length: 14 residues. V dropped 3 bases and J dropped 3 bases, with 12 bases sitting between them. Germline V gives CDR1 LNHNV, CDR2 YYDKDF (reference sequence).

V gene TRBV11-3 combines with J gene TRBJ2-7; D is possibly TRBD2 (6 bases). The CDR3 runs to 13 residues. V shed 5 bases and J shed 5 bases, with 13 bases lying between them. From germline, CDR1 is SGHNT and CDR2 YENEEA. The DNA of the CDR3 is TGTGCCAGCAGCGCCCTGCGGGGAAACGAGCAGTACTTC. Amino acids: CASSALRGNEQYF.

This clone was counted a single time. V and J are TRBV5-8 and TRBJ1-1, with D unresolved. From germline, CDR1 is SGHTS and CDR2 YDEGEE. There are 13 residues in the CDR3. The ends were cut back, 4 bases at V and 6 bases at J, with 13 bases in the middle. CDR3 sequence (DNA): TGTGCCAGCAGCCCCCTGGGTAGTGCTGAAGCTTTCTTT. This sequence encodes CASSPLGSAEAFF.

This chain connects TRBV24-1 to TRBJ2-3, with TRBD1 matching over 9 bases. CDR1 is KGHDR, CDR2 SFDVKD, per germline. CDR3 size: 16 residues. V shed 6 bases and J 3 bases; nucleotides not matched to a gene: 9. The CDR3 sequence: CATSPTGQGRTDTQYF. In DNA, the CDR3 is TGTGCCACCAGTCCGACCGGACAGGGGAGGACAGATACGCAGTATTTT.

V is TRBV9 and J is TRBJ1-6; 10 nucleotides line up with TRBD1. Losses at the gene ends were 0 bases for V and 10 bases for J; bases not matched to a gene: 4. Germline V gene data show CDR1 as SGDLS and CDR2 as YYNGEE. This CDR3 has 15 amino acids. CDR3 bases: TGTGCCAGCAGCGTAGCTGGACAGGGGGGATCACCCCTCCACTTT. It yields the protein CASSVAGQGGSPLHF.

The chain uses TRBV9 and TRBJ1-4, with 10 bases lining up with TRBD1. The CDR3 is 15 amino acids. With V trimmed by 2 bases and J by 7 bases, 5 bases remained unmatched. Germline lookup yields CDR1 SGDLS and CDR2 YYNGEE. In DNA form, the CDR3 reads TGTGCCAGCAGCGTTGGGACAGGGGCGGGTGAAAAACTGTTTTTT. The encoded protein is CASSVGTGAGEKLFF.

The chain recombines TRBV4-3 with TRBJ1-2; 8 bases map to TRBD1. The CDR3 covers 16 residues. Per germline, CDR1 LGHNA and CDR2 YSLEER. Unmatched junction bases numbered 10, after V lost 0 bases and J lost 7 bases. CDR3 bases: TGCGCCAGCAGCCAAGATCAAGCAGGGGGCGCGGGTGGCTACACCTTC. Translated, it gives CASSQDQAGGAGGYTF.